The subject of this entry is one T cell receptor (beta chain). The data originate from a study of patients and donors after allogeneic stem cell transplantation. The V and J ends lost 2 bases and 2 bases, in that order; junction bases with no gene match: 8. CDR1 MNHEY and CDR2 SVGEGT come from the germline V gene. The CDR3 length is 16 residues. MiXCR, applied by TCRdb to the RT-PCR reads, yields one record per CDR3 protein. In the table there are about a million distinct CDR3 sequences, 15% to 20% of which are singletons. The chain couples TRBV6-2 or TRBV6-3 to TRBJ2-5; 7 bases map to TRBD2. The specimen was blood, either unsorted or a sorted T cell fraction (not recorded which). The receptor comes from a human donor who was either an allogeneic HSCT recipient or a stem cell or donor lymphocyte infusion donor (not recorded which). It is not recorded whose cells these are; they may come from a transplant donor. The chain's CDR3 is CASSYGGLAEQETQYF. Written as DNA, the CDR3 is TGTGCCAGCAGTTACGGTGGGCTAGCGGAGCAAGAGACCCAGTACTTC.